This record looks at one T cell receptor (beta chain) sequence and its context. No antigen is known for it. Base-call qualities are not available, and no considerably larger clone is one nucleotide away. Using the deep immunoSEQ assay, TCR CDR3 regions were amplified from genomic DNA by multiplex PCR. For each cell subset, the extracted genomic DNA was distributed evenly across all wells of several immunoSEQ 96-well plates, and each plate served as one replicate. For sorted subsets, each replicate PCR was loaded with about 200 ng genomic DNA, equivalent to 25,000 to 35,000 T cell genomes. Purified libraries were quantified with a Qubit 3.0 fluorometer, sized on a Bioanalyzer 2100, and re-quantified with the KAPA Library Quantification kit. Every immunoSEQ 96-well plate was sequenced on a separate single-read 150-cycle Illumina NextSeq 550 flow cell. On the study's bioinformatics: Because the immunoSEQ output included only junctional sequences and no quality scores, the filtering could not be the same as the filtering used for full-length reads. To assign V/J genes and CDR3, sequences were annotated using PyIR, a Python wrapper for IgBLAST v1.9, with IMGT germline references. Reads were filtered out if the reads had weak V/J assignments (E-value above 1e-6), no CDR3, stop codons, out-of-frame junctions, or ambiguous translated residues. A V3J clonotype was defined by an identical inferred V gene, J gene, and CDR3 amino acid sequence. To compute the percentage overlap between repertoires, the number of shared unique clonotypes was divided by the size of the smaller repertoire. Three approaches were used to assess repertoire richness: RTK rarefaction, the Chao1 estimator, and Recon v2.1 estimates of unobserved clonotypes. For all TCRbeta clonotypes obtained by the gDNA method from a handful of donors, generation probabilities were computed with OLGA. The table was pulled from immuneACCESS by TCRdb, which kept in-frame rearrangements only. Such tables lose some clones; where checked, under half of the loss comes from unresolved V genes, and the rest has no known cause. V, J and clone size were drawn from that table, and D and trimming were deduced from the DNA. The sample table lists almost 700,000 clones, about 90% of them with a count of one. Of the sample, 24% is held by the ten largest clones.

Based on the germline V gene, the CDR1 and CDR2 sequences are SGDLS and YYNGEE. The CDR3 has 12 amino acids, counting the end cysteine and phenylalanine. Only the CDR3 DNA stays, 36 bases, in frame from base 1. Relative to germline, V is missing 7 bases and J is missing 8 bases, with 8 bases of the junction outside any gene match. This specimen belongs to a study of shared clonotypes between healthy human individuals (dated by TCRdb to about 2020). General notes on the study: Three men and a couple of women, aged 18 to 49 years, made up the cohort. For each donor, CD4 naive and CD4 memory were each run on three plates, CD8 naive on two plates, and CD8 memory on one plate. To estimate repertoire size and how much clonotype sharing occurs between individuals, the study deeply sequenced the blood TCR repertoires of several healthy adults. Different laboratories and diverse techniques were used to prepare libraries and sequence TCR repertoires, to increase sequencing depth and limit assay-specific biases. Per donor, leukapheresis produced somewhere between about 0.8 and 9 billion PBMCs.

CD8 naive samples consisted of CD45RO-negative cells that were positively selected for CCR7, yielding a CD45RA+CCR7+ population without TemRA cells. Healthy HIV-negative adults with no recently reported acute infections or vaccinations were included as donors. Every donor was a Caucasian adult residing in Nashville, Tennessee, USA. Blood was obtained by leukapheresis, after which PBMCs were separated by Ficoll-Histopaque density gradient centrifugation and cryopreserved in liquid nitrogen vapor phase. Analytical flow cytometry was used to check the purity and quantity of each magnetically sorted T cell population. From each sorted fraction, genomic DNA was isolated and quantified by UV absorbance on a Nanodrop 2000c. Findings and caveats that apply to the study as a whole: Sharing across a few donors was observed for approximately 5% of naive CD4, under 4% of naive CD8, 2.3% of memory CD4, and about 0.4% of memory CD8 clonotypes. Compared with non-shared clonotypes, the clonotypes found in all four sorted-subset donors had higher generation probabilities. Pairwise subsampling led to the expectation that sequencing depth would affect the degree of clonotype sharing among donors. Even with the large sequencing depth, rarefaction of the sorted-subset datasets indicated that sequencing was incomplete. The small number of donors limited the genetic and exposure-history diversity represented. Naive subsets generally had larger estimated clonotype richness than memory subsets. Sampling was limited to blood, and TCR repertoires in tissue likely differ from TCR repertoires in blood.

The sequence was obtained from a man aged 25 to 40 in good health. Recombination joined TRBV9 with TRBJ1-2, and 7 bases in between align with TRBD1. Source material: naive CD8+ T cells sorted from blood. Interpreted using the paper, the cell subset or site label stands for: CD45RA+CCR7+. The base sequence is TGTGCCAGCCAGGGGGGCCCGGGAGGCTACACCTTC. This yields the protein CASQGGPGGYTF.